The rows below give T cell receptor beta chains drawn from one sample of a study of cytotoxic CD8 clonotypes in ibrutinib-treated CLL. Method: immunoSEQ multiplex PCR; TCRdb's copy keeps in-frame clones and lacks some. The sample yields more than 110,000 clones, 70% to 80% seen once. The sample here was PBMCs, taken after 24 months of ibrutinib treatment. These receptors originate from a human donor with chronic lymphocytic leukemia. Each CDR3 is given with its conserved first and last residue. D genes are given only for firm matches. The size of a clone is reported for some rows only, either as once, few or many, or as a class for expanded clones.

TRBJ2-7,TRBV14,TRBD2,.,TGTGCCAGCAGCCAAACTGATGGTCGAGCGGGAGCCGGTGGGGAGCAGTACTTC,CASSQTDGRAGAGGEQYF
TRBJ2-1,TRBV7-2,TRBD2,.,TGTGCCAGCAGCCCCGGGACTAGCGGCAATGAGCAGTTCTTC,CASSPGTSGNEQFF
TRBJ2-1,TRBV7-2,.,once,TGTGCCAGCAGCGAAAATCCTGGGAATGAGCAGTTCTTC,CASSENPGNEQFF
TRBJ1-2,TRBV4-2,.,.,TGTGCCAGCAGCCAAGCGGGGGGCTATGGCTACACCTTC,CASSQAGGYGYTF
TRBJ1-4,TRBV2,TRBD1,.,TGTGCCAGCAGCCTTCGGACAGGTGAAAAACTGTTTTTT,CASSLRTGEKLFF
TRBJ1-6,TRBV5-1,.,few,TGCGCCAGCTCCCCCGTTCTGGGGGATTCACCCCTCCACTTT,CASSPVLGDSPLHF
TRBJ2-7,TRBV7-9,.,.,TGTGCCAGCAGCTTACCCGGGCGGCGCGAGCAGTACTTC,CASSLPGRREQYF
TRBJ1-3,TRBV28,.,.,TGTGCCAGCAGTCCAGTCCGAGCAGGAAACACCATATATTTT,CASSPVRAGNTIYF
TRBJ2-5,TRBV28,.,.,TGTGCCAGCAGCCCTGGGGGTGGGGGAGAGACCCAGTACTTC,CASSPGGGGETQYF
TRBJ1-6,TRBV5-1,.,.,TGCGCCAGCAGCTTGGCTGGTCCGATGGATTCACCCCTCCACTTT,CASSLAGPMDSPLHF
TRBJ2-1,TRBV11-2,.,few,TGTGCCATCCGGGGGTGGCCCTACAATGAGCAGTTCTTC,CAIRGWPYNEQFF
TRBJ2-3,TRBV7-9,TRBD2,few,TGTGCCAGCAGCCCCACTAGCGGGAGGGGGTATTTT,CASSPTSGRGYF
TRBJ2-5,TRBV11-2,.,once,TGTGCCAGCAGCGAGGGGTCTTTGGTAGGTCGGTCAGAGACCCAGTACTTC,CASSEGSLVGRSETQYF
TRBJ2-4,TRBV29-1,.,.,TGCAGCGTTGCCCCGCGCCTGGCCAAAAACATTCAGTACTTC,CSVAPRLAKNIQYF
TRBJ2-3,TRBV29-1,.,once,TGCAGCGTTGCCCAGGGGGGGCAGAGTACAGATACGCAGTATTTT,CSVAQGGQSTDTQYF
TRBJ2-3,TRBV9,.,.,TGTGCCAGCAGCGTAGCTAGCAGTATCCCAGATACGCAGTATTTT,CASSVASSIPDTQYF
TRBJ2-5,TRBV9,TRBD2,many,TGTGCCAGCAGCGTAGGGGAGGGCCGGGGGGAGACCCAGTACTTC,CASSVGEGRGETQYF
TRBJ1-5,TRBV30,TRBD1,.,TGTGCCTGGAGTGGATTTGGGACAGGGAGCAATCAGCCCCAGCATTTT,CAWSGFGTGSNQPQHF
TRBJ2-7,TRBV7-3,.,few,TGTGCCAGCAGCCCCCAGCGGCAGTACTTC,CASSPQRQYF
TRBJ1-1,TRBV4-2,.,once,TGTGCCAGCGCCGGGGGGGCGGCGCGGGCTTTCTTT,CASAGGAARAFF
TRBJ2-1,TRBV27,.,.,TGTGCCAGCAGGGCCGGCTTCAATGAGCAGTTCTTC,CASRAGFNEQFF
TRBJ1-5,TRBV19,TRBD1,.,TGTGCCAGTAGTACGGACAGGCCAAATCAGCCCCAGCATTTT,CASSTDRPNQPQHF
TRBJ2-7,TRBV4-2,.,.,TGTGCCAGCAGCCCCTGGGCAGGAGGGGGGACCTACGAGCAGTACTTC,CASSPWAGGGTYEQYF
TRBJ2-3,TRBV9,.,.,TGTGCCAGCAGCGGGCAGGGGGATACGCAGTATTTT,CASSGQGDTQYF
TRBJ2-7,TRBV7-2,.,.,TGTGCCAGCAGCTCTGGGGACAACTCCTACGAGCAGTACTTC,CASSSGDNSYEQYF
TRBJ2-5,TRBV5-1,TRBD1,.,TGCGCCAGCACCACAGGGTCAGGGGGAGAAGAGACCCAGTACTTC,CASTTGSGGEETQYF
TRBJ1-4,TRBV6-1,.,.,TGTGCCAGCGGAGGGGCCCTGGGTCATGAAAAACTGTTTTTT,CASGGALGHEKLFF